A single T cell receptor (beta chain) is shown here with its context. Its antigen is not identified. The data originate from a study of shared clonotypes between healthy human individuals. Study details: Each donor's CD8 memory used one plate, CD8 naive two, each CD4 subset three.

Each subset's genomic DNA was shared equally among a number of immunoSEQ plates. Assay: immunoSEQ multiplex PCR; the TCRdb copy retains only in-frame clones and omits some. The sample includes 2 million to 3 million clones, roughly 93% of them seen just once. The study's findings and limits: Sequencing depth was predicted to influence how clonotypes are shared among donors.

V lost 4 bases and J 6 bases, leaving 6 bases between the germline ends. Germline CDR1 and CDR2: DFQATT and SNEGSKA (reference sequence). This CDR3 is 11 amino acids long. There were no recent acute infections or vaccinations among the donors, who were healthy HIV-negative adults. This receptor was obtained from a man in his late teens or twenties in good health. Some clones in this sample may be carry-over from other donors' samples. The sequenced sample consisted of naive CD4+ T cells from PBMCs. Subset denoted: CD45RA+ positively selected. The chain combines TRBV20-1 with TRBJ1-4; unclear D gene. The CDR3 region has the DNA TGCAGTGCTACCCCAGATGAAAAACTGTTTTTT. This encodes CSATPDEKLFF.